This record covers a single T cell receptor (beta chain). Its antigen is not yet known. Per-nucleotide qualities are absent, and no much larger clonotype sits a single base away. The data derive from a study of cytomegalovirus exposure and HLA in healthy donors (dated by TCRdb to 2016 to 2017). Regarding the research as a whole: In an earlier analysis of 587 of the donors, around 290 Gb of sequence data and 95 million to 130 million unique TCR beta sequences from roughly 190 million T cells were reported. All discovery cohort repertoires had been generated using a single sequencing platform. The number of donors typed differed by locus, with about 629-640 for A, B, C, DRB1 and DQB1, roughly 550 for DQA1, about 610 for DPA1, and approximately 470 for DPB1. A later analysis re-examined previously published TCR beta repertoires from over 500 donors and added high-resolution HLA genotyping to investigate patterns of TCR occurrence. Of the roughly 400 genotyped donors, over 80% were placed in the genetic ancestry cluster associated with self-reported Caucasian donors. High-throughput TCR immunosequencing, statistical association of individual TCRs with disease status, and machine learning were combined to predict cytomegalovirus infection status. An early release covering roughly 580 HLA-typed donors comprised 250 to 350 gigabases of sequencing data and 85 million or so unique TCR sequences. The study aimed to test whether cataloging public T cell receptors could reveal signatures of past pathogen exposure. Both class I and class II loci were covered by HLA typing, at four-digit resolution. Donor age, sex, ethnicity and CMV serostatus were compiled alongside the repertoire data. The study used immunosequencing to profile the T cell repertoires of 666 subjects and linked those repertoires to cytomegalovirus serostatus. Among almost 400 genotyped donors of the cohort, an average of about 240,000 unique TCR beta nucleotide sequences were sequenced per donor, roughly 20% of them non-productive. Roughly five DR-DQ haplotypes were treated as single units for association and clustering because of strong linkage in the cohort. A later genetic analysis used genome-wide SNP genotypes for about 60% of the roughly 700 donors, treating that subset as a discovery cohort. Besides the first cohort of approximately 670 subjects, a separate validation cohort made up of around 120 different subjects was used. To decide whether each TCR beta V gene segment behaved as functional or pseudogenic, an earlier analysis of 587 of the donors relied on high-throughput TCR beta sequencing. In the later analysis, no new phenotypic data were used to find candidate immune exposures; instead, reliance was placed on TCR beta sequences and their occurrence across donors.

From the germline V gene, CDR1 is SGDLS and CDR2 is YYNGEE. The CDR3 holds 12 amino acids from the cysteine to the phenylalanine. This entry keeps only the CDR3 DNA: 36 bases, framed from base 1. V sheds 0 bases and J sheds 6 bases, leaving 7 bases between their ends. Study-wide findings and limitations: While some public TCRs were present in many individuals, most TCR sequences turned up only very rarely across donors. The earlier analysis of 587 of the donors excluded fewer than 20 rarely observed V segments, including chromosome 9 orphons, because counts were too low. Some IMGT-functional V segments, including TRBV6-2 and TRBV6-3, could not be told apart with the 87-base-pair reads, so those segments were excluded. HLA typing was unavailable for some donors at each locus, so association tests used only the typed subset. The classifier was reported to diagnose cytomegalovirus status with high specificity and sensitivity in both the original and validation cohorts. A later analysis found that HLA-associated TCR beta chains were more clonally expanded and had lower generation probabilities than equally common non-associated chains. An earlier analysis of several hundred of the donors showed that most TCR beta V segments appeared in productive rearrangements either about 87% or about 30% of the time, which broadly matched IMGT annotations. A later genetic analysis reported fewer N-insertions in productive TCRs among donors in an Asian-associated ancestry cluster than the roughly 670-donor mean. A group of highly shared sequence variants was considered likely to be a technical artifact of the sequencing pipeline. Sequencing depth was assumed to be roughly uniform across donors in the presence/absence analyses, though that assumption may not hold. V-gene and J-gene trimming of TCR beta chains was associated with a missense DCLRE1C variant in a later genetic analysis, and the association was replicated in an independent cohort. In a later analysis, 16,951 TCR beta sequences were associated with specific HLA alleles at a false discovery rate of 0.05. In this cohort, only TCR beta chains were sequenced, and detectable features were limited by the absence of alpha or paired-chain data. The study gave a list of 150 to 200 TCR beta chains associated with cytomegalovirus. The authors suggested that the approach could potentially be generalized to other disease states and immunological phenotypes. In a later analysis, the rate of TCR association differed among HLA loci, with DRB1 alleles having the most associated TCRs and HLA-C alleles having the fewest. A few of the identified cytomegalovirus-associated TCR beta chains were confirmed in vitro to be specific for cytomegalovirus antigens. Linkage disequilibrium might explain the correlated functional status among segregating V segments, but an unknown experimental factor could not be excluded. When HLA alleles, especially DR and DQ, strongly co-occurred, attributing TCR associations to individual alleles was difficult. In a later analysis, several top co-occurrence clusters were reported to appear linked to parvovirus B19, influenza, CMV and Epstein-Barr virus. The only immune exposure information available for the cohort was CMV serostatus. Most CMV-associated TCR beta chains appeared to be HLA-restricted in a later analysis, and the HLA associations seemed to be driven largely by CMV exposure. A further reported finding was that TCR beta sequences accurately predicted the HLA-A and HLA-B alleles for most subjects in the first cohort.

In total, approximately 690 healthy bone marrow donors made up the cohort. At the time of sampling, every cohort member was nominally healthy, though immune exposures that went unrecorded were likely present. The donor tested CMV seronegative and was one of the 352 seronegative cohort members. Each donor provided a peripheral blood sample, and peripheral blood mononuclear cells were used for TCR beta sequencing. Genomic DNA was extracted from the blood cell samples with the Qiagen DNeasy Blood Extraction Kit. The library was produced with the immunoSEQ multiplex PCR assay. The multiplex PCR relied on a mix of 60 forward primers for TCR Vbeta segments and 13 reverse primers for TCR Jbeta segments. Amplification of the CDR3 region of rearranged TCR beta genes was performed with a multiplex PCR assay on genomic DNA. The Illumina HiSeq System was used to sequence the amplified TCR beta libraries as 87-base-pair reads. The authors processed their data as follows. In a later analysis, tens of millions of unique TCR beta chains were counted across the 650 to 750 repertoires, and around 10 million of these chains were shared by at least two donors. To remove PCR and sequencing errors, raw reads were error-corrected and collapsed into unique sequences using a nearest-neighbor algorithm that merged closely related sequences. Alignment of CDR3 sequences to IMGT reference sequences was used to assign V, D and J gene segments. For a sequence to be retained, a match of at least six nucleotides to both a V gene segment and a J gene segment was required. Rearrangements were called productive when the CDR3 lacked stop codons and stayed in frame with V and J; all others were non-productive. CDR3 was defined according to IMGT convention as the region running from the second conserved V-encoded cysteine to the conserved J-encoded phenylalanine. In an earlier analysis of around 600 of the donors, sequences lacking an unambiguous match to a single V gene segment were excluded. An earlier analysis of some 610 of the donors called V segments functional above 56.7% productive rearrangements and segregating when the between-donor standard deviation exceeded 5%. A statistical classification framework was built to diagnose cytomegalovirus status from the catalog of TCR beta chain sequences. In a later analysis, V and J genes were assigned by comparing TCR nucleotide sequences against IMGT/GENE-DB human TR gene sequences. The TCRdist pipeline was used in a later analysis to assign CDR3 sequences and most-parsimonious VDJ recombination scenarios. In a later analysis, each TCR beta chain was defined by its CDR3 amino acid sequence together with its V-gene family, and reads lacking a unique V-gene family were excluded. A later analysis removed 600 or so highly shared, low-generation-probability nucleotide sequences to deal with suspected cross-contamination and a sequencing artifact. In a later analysis, a clonal expansion index for each public chain was calculated from normalized within-repertoire ranks of inferred template counts. Generation probabilities in a later analysis came from a VDJ recombination model fitted to out-of-frame rearrangements, and those results were checked against IGoR. A later analysis scored TCR-TCR, TCR-HLA and TCR-CMV co-occurrence with hypergeometric tests, applying a repertoire-size bias correction to TCR pairs. False discovery rates were estimated in a later analysis by permuting HLA or CMV assignments 20 times. A later analysis grouped co-occurring TCRs with DBSCAN, adding TCRdist sequence similarity when clustering within HLA-allele-positive subsets. Co-occurrence clustering excluded repertoires with fewer than 30,000 or more than 120,000 public chains, plus five with anomalous nucleotide sharing. Held by TCRdb, this immuneACCESS table contains in-frame sequences only and omits some clones. Under half of the omission traces to an unresolved V gene where checked; the cause of the rest is unknown. V, J and clone size derive from that table, while D and trimming were established from the DNA sequence. The sample profile shows about 130,000 clones; 65% to 90% of them were found once. The ten biggest clones cover less than 1.5% of the sample.

The receptor comes from a girl aged 2-10 years in good health and CMV-seronegative. Sequencing input: PBMCs. The chain is encoded by TRBV9 joined to TRBJ2-7; TRBD1 could be the D gene, as 5 bases match. CDR3 loop: CASSVGRGEQYF. The DNA reads as follows: TGTGCCAGCAGCGTAGGAAGGGGCGAGCAGTACTTC.